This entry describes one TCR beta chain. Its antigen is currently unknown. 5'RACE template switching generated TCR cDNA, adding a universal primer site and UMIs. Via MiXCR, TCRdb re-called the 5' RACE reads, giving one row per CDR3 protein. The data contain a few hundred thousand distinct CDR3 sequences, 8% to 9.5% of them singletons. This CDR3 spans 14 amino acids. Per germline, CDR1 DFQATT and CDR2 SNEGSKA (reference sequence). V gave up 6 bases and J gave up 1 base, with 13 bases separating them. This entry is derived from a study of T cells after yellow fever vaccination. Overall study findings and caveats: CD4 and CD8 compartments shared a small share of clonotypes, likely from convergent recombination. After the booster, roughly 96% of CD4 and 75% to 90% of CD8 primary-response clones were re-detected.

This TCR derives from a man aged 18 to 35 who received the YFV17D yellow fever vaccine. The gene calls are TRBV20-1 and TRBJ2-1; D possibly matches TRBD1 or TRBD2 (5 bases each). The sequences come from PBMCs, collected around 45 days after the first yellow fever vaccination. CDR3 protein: CSAGTPKSYNEQFF. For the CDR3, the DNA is TGCAGTGCAGGGACCCCGAAATCCTACAATGAGCAGTTCTTC.